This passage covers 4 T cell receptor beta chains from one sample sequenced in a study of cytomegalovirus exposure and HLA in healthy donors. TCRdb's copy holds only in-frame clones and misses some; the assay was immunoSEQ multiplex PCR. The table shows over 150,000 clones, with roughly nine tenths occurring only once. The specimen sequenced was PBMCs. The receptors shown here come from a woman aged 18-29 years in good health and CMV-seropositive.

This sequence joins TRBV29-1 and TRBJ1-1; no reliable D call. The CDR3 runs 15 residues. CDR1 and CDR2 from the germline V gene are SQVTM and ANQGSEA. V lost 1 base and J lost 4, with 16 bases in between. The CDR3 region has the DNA TGCAGCGTTGAAGTTCGTCTGGGCTTGGGCACTGAAGCTTTCTTT. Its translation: CSVEVRLGLGTEAFF. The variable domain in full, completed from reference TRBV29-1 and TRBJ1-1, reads SAVISQKPSRDICQRGTSLTIQCQVDSQVTMMFWYRQQPGQSLTLIATANQGSEATYESGFVIDKFPISRPNLTFSTLTVSNMSPEDSSIYLCSVEVRLGLGTEAFFGQGTRLTVV.

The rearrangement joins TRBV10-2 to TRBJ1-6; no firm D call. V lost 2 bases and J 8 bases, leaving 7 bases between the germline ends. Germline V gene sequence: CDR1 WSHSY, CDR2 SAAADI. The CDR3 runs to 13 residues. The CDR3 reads CASSETSYSPLHF. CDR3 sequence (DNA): TGCGCCAGCAGTGAGACTTCGTATTCACCCCTCCACTTT.

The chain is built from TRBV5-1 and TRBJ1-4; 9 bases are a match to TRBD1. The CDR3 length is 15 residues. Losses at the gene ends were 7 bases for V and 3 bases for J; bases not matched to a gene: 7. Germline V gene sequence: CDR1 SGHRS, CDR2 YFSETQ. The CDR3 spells CASGRTGDSNEKLFF. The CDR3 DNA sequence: TGCGCCAGCGGACGGACAGGGGATTCTAATGAAAAACTGTTTTTT.

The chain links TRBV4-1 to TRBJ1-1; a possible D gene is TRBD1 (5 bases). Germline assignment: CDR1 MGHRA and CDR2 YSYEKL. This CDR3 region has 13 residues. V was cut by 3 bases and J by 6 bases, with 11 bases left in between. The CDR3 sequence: CASSQAEGSEAFF. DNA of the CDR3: TGCGCCAGCAGCCAGGCGGAGGGGTCTGAAGCTTTCTTT.